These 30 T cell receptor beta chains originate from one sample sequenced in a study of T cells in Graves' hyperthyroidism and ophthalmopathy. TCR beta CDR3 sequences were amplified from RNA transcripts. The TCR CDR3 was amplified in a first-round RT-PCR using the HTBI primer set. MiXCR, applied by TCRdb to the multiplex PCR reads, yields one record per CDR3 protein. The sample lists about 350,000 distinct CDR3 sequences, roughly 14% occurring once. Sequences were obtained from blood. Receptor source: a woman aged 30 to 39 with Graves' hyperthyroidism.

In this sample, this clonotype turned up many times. Here the CDR3 reads CAIAGTNTGELFF. The CDR3 region has the DNA TGTGCCATAGCGGGGACAAACACCGGGGAGCTGTTTTTT. The chain has TRBV28 and TRBJ2-2; 8 bases fit TRBD2. Unmatched junction bases numbered 3, after V lost 10 bases and J lost 2 bases. CDR3 size: 13 residues. Germline CDR1 is MDHEN and CDR2 is SYDVKM.

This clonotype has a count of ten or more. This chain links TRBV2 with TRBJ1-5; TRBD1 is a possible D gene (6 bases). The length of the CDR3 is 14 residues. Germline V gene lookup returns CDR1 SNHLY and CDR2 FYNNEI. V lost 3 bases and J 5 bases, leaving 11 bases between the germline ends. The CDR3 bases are TGTGCCAGCAGTGACGGACAGTTGTATCAGCCCCAGCATTTT. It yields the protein CASSDGQLYQPQHF.

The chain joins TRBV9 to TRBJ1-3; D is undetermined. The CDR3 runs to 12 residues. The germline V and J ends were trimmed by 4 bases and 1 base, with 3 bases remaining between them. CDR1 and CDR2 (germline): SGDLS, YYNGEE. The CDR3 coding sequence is TGTGCCAGCAGCAGGTCTGGAAACACCATATATTTT. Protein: CASSRSGNTIYF.

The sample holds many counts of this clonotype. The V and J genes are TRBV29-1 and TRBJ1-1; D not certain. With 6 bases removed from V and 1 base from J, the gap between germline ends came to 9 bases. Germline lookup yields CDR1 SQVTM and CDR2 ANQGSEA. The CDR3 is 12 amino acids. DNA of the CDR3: TGCAGCGTGACCCCCAGGAACACTGAAGCTTTCTTT. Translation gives CSVTPRNTEAFF.

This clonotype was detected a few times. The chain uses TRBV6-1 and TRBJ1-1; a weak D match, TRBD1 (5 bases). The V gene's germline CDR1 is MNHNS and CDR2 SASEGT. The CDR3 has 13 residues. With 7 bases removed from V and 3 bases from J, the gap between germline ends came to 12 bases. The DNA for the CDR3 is TGTGCCAGCAATAAGAGGGGAGACACTGAAGCTTTCTTT. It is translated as CASNKRGDTEAFF.

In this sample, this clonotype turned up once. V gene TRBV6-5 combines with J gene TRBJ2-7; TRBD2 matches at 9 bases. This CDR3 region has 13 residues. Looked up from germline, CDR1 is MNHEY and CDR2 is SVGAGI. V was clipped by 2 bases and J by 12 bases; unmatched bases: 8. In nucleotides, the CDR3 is TGTGCCAGCAGTTACCACGTAGCGGGAGTGCTGTACTTC. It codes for CASSYHVAGVLYF.

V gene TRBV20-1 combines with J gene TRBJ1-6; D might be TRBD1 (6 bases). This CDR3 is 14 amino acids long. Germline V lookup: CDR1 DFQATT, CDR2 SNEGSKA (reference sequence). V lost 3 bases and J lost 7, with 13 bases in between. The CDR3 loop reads CSASPGAENSPLHF. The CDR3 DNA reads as TGCAGTGCTAGCCCGGGGGCGGAAAATTCACCCCTCCACTTT.

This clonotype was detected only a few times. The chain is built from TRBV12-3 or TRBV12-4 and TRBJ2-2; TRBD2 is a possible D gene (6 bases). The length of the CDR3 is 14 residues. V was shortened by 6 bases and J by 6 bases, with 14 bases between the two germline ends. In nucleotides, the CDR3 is TGTGCCAGCAGGTCGGGAGTCTGGGCCGGGGAGCTGTTTTTT. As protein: CASRSGVWAGELFF.

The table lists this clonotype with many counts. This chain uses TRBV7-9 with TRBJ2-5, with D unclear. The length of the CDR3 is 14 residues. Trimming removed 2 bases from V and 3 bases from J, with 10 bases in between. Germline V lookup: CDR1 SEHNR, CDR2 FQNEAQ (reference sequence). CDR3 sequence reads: CASSLRTAEETQYF. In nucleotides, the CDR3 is TGTGCCAGCAGCTTAAGGACGGCAGAAGAGACCCAGTACTTC.

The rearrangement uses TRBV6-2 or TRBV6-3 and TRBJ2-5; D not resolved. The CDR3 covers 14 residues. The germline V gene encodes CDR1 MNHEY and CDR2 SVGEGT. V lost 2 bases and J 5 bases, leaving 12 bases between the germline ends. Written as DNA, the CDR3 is TGTGCCAGCAGTTACGGGCACCTGAAGGAGACCCAGTACTTC. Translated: CASSYGHLKETQYF.

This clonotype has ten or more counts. Here the CDR3 DNA reads TGTGCCAGCAGTTTATTTGGGGAGACCCAGTACTTC. This gives the protein CASSLFGETQYF. V usage is TRBV12-3 or TRBV12-4 and J usage is TRBJ2-5; the D is unclear. V dropped 2 bases and J dropped 5 bases, with 6 bases sitting between them. The CDR3 is 12 residues long.

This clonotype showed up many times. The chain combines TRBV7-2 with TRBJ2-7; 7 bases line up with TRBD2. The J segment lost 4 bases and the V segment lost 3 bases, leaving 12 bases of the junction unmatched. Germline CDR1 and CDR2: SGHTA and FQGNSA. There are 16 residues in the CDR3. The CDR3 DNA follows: TGTGCCAGCAGCTTCCTCCGCGGGAGCAGAGAGTACGAGCAGTACTTC. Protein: CASSFLRGSREYEQYF.

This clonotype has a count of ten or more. CDR3 sequence reads: CASSLEDGLTGPYGYTF. In DNA form, the CDR3 reads TGTGCCAGCAGCTTAGAAGATGGTTTAACAGGGCCCTATGGCTACACCTTC. J is TRBJ1-2 and V is TRBV11-2; D possibly corresponds to TRBD1 (6 bases). From germline, CDR1 is SGHAT and CDR2 FQNNGV. Deletions cut 0 bases from V and 4 bases from J, with 18 bases between. The CDR3 is made up of 17 amino acids.

CDR3 nucleotides: TGCGCCAGCAGTGGGGGACGAGACGAGCAGTACTTC. It is translated as CASSGGRDEQYF. The chain employs TRBV5-1 and TRBJ2-7; D is perhaps TRBD1 or TRBD2 (5 bases each). The CDR3 runs to 12 residues. Germline loops: CDR1 SGHRS, CDR2 YFSETQ. The V and J ends lost 5 bases and 5 bases respectively, with 11 bases between them.

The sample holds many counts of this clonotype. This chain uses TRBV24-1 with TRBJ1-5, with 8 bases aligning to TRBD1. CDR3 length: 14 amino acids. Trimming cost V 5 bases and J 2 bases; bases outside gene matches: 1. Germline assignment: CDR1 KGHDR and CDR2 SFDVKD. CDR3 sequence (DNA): TGTGCCACCAGTGCAGGGGGCGGCAATCAGCCCCAGCATTTT. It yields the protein CATSAGGGNQPQHF.

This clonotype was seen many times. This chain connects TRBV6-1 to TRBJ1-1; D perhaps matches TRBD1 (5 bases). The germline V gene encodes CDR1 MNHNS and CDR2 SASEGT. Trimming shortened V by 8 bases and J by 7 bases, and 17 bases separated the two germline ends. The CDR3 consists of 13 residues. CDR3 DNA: TGTGCCAGCGACTGGGGGACGAACCTTGAAGCTTTCTTT. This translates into CASDWGTNLEAFF.

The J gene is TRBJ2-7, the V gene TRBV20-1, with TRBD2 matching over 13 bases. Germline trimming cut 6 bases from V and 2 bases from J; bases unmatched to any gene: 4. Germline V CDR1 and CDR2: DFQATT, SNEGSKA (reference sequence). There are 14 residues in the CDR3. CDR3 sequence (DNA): TGCAGTGCGCCACTAGCGGGAGGGCCCTACGAGCAGTACTTC. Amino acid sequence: CSAPLAGGPYEQYF.

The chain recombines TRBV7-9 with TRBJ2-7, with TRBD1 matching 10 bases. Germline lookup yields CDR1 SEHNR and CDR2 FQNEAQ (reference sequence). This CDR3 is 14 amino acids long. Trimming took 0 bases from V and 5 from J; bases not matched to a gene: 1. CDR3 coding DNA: TGTGCCAGCAGCTTAGCCGGGACAGGGGACGAGCAGTACTTC. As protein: CASSLAGTGDEQYF.

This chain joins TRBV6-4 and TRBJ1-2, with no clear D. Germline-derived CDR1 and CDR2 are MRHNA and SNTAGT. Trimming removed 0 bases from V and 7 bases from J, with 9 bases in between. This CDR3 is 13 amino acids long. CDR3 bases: TGTGCCAGCAGTGACTCGACTGGGTCTGGCTACACCTTC. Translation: CASSDSTGSGYTF.

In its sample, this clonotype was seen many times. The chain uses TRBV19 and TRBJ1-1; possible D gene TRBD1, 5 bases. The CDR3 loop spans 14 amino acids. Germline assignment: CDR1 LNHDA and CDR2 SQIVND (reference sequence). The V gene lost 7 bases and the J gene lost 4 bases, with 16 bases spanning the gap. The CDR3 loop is CASMDIRGSTEAFF. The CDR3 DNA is TGTGCCAGTATGGACATTCGAGGGAGCACTGAAGCTTTCTTT.

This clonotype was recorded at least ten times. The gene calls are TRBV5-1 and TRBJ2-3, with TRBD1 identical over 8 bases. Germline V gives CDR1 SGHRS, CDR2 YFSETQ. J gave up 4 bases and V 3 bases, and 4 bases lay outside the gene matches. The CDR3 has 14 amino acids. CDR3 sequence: CASSSRQGSDTQYF. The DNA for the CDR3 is TGCGCCAGCAGCTCAAGACAGGGGTCAGATACGCAGTATTTT.

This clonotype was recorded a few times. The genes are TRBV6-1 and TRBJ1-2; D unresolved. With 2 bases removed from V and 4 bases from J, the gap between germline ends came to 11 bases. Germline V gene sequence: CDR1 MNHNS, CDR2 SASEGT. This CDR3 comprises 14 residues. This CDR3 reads CASSESISIYGYTF. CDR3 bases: TGTGCCAGCAGTGAAAGCATTTCTATCTATGGCTACACCTTC.

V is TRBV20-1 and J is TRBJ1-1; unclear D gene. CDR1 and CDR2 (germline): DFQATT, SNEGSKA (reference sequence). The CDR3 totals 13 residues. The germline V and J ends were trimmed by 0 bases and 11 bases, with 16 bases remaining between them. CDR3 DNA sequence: TGCAGTGCTAGAGAGCCCACCTGGGGTCTGGCTTTCTTT. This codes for CSAREPTWGLAFF.

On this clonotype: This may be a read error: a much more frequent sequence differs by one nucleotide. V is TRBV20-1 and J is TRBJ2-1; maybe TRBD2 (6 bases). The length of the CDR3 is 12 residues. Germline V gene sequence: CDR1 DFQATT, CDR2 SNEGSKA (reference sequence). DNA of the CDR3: TGCAGTGCTAGAATGGCGGGATATGATCAGTTCTTC. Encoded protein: CSARMAGYDQFF.

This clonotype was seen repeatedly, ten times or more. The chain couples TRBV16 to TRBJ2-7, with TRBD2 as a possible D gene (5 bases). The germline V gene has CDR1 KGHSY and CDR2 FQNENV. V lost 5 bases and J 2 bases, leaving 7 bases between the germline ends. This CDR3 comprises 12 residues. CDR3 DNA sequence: TGTGCCAGCAGCGAGGGAGCCTACGAGCAGTACTTC. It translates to CASSEGAYEQYF. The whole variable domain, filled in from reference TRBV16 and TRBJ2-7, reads GEEVAQTPKHLVRGEGQKAKLYCAPIKGHSYVFWYQQVLKNEFKFLISFQNENVFDETGMPKERFSAKCLPNSPCSLEIQATKLEDSAVYFCASSEGAYEQYFGPGTRLTVT.

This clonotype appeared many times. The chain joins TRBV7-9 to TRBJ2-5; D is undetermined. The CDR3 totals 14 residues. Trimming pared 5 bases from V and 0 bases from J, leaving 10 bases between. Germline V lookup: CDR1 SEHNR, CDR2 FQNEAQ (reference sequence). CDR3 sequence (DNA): TGTGCCAGCAGCGCATCGGTGTACCAAGAGACCCAGTACTTC. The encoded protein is CASSASVYQETQYF.

The CDR3 DNA follows: TGTGCCGGGACAGCTGGAAACACCATATATTTT. Translation gives CAGTAGNTIYF. The chain joins TRBV19 to TRBJ1-3, with 7 bases that match TRBD1. This CDR3 has 11 amino acids. Germline CDR1 is LNHDA and CDR2 is SQIVND (reference sequence). Trimming took 11 bases from V and 2 from J; bases not matched to a gene: 0.

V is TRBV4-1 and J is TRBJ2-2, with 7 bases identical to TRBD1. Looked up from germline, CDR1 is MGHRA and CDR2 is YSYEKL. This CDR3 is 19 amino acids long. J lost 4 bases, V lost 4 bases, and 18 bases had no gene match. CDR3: CASSLLPLGRPGGTGELFF. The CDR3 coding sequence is TGCGCCAGCAGCCTCCTCCCACTTGGGCGGCCAGGGGGCACCGGGGAGCTGTTTTTT.

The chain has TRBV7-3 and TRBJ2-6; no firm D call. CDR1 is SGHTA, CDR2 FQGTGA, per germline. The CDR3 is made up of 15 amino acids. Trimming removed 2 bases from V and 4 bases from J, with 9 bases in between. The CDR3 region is CASSLFRSGANVLTF. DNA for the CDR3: TGTGCCAGCAGCTTATTCCGGTCGGGGGCCAACGTCCTGACTTTC.

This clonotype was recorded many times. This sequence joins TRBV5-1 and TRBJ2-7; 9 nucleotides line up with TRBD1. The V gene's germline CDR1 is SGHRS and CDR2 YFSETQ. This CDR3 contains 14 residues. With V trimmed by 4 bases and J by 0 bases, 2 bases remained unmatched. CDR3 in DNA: TGCGCCAGCAGCGGGACAGGGAGCTCCTACGAGCAGTACTTC. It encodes CASSGTGSSYEQYF. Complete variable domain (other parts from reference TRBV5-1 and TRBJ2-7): KAGVTQTPRYLIKTRGQQVTLSCSPISGHRSVSWYQQTPGQGLQFLFEYFSETQRNKGNFPGRFSGRQFSNSRSEMNVSTLELGDSALYLCASSGTGSSYEQYFGPGTRLTVT.